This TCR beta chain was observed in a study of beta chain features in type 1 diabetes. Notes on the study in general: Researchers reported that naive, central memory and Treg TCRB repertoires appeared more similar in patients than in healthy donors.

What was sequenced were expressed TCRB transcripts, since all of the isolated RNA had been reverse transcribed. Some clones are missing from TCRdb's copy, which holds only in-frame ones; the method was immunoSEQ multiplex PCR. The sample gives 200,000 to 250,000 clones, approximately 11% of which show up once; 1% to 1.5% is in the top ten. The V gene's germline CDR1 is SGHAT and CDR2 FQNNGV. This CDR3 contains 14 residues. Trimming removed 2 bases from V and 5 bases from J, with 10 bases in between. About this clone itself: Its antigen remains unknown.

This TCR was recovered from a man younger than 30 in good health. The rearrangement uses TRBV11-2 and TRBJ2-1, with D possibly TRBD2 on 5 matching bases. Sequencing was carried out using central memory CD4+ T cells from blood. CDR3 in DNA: TGTGCCAGCAGCTTAATCCGGGGAAACAATGAGCAGTTCTTC. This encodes CASSLIRGNNEQFF.